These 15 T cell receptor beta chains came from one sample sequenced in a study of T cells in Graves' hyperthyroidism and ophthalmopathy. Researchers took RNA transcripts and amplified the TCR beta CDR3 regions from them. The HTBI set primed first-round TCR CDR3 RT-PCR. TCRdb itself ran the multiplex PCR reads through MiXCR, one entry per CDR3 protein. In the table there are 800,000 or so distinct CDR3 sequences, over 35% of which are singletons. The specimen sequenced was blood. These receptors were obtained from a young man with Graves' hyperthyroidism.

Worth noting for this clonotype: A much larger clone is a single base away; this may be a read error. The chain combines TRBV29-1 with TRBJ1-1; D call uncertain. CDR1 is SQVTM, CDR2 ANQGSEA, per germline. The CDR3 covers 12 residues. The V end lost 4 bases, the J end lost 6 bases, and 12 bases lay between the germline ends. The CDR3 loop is CSVGVGGSEAFF. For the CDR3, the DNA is TGCAGCGTTGGAGTAGGCGGATCTGAAGCTTTCTTT.

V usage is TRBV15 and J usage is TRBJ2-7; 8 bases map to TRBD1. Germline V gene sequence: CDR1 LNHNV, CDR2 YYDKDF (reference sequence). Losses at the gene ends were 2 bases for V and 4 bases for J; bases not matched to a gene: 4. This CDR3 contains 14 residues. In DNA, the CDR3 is TGTGCCACCAGCAGACAGGGGGCCACGTACGAGCAGTACTTC. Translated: CATSRQGATYEQYF.

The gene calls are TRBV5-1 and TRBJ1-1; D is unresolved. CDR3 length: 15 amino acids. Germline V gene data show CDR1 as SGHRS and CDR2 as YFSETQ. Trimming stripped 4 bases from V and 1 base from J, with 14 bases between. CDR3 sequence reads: CASSPSPPPNTEAFF. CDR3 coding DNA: TGCGCCAGCAGCCCCTCCCCACCACCGAACACTGAAGCTTTCTTT.

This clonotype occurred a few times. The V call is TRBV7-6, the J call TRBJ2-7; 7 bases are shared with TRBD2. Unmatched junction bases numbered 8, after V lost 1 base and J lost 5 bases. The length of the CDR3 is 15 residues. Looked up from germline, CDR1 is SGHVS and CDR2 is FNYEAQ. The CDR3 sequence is CASSLDRGVVNEQYF. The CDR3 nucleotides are TGTGCCAGCAGCTTAGATCGGGGGGTGGTAAACGAGCAGTACTTC.

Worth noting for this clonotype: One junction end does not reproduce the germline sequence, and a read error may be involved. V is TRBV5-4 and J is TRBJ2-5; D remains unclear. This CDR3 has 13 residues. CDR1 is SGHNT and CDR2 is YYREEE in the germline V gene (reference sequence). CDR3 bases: TGCGCCAGCAGGCAAGAGCCGTCAGAGACCCAGTACTTC. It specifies CASRQEPSETQYF.

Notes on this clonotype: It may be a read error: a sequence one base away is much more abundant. DNA for the CDR3: TGTGCCAGCAGCTTAATCGCATCGGGCGCGACCCGGTACTTC. It encodes CASSLIASGATRYF. This chain links TRBV5-6 with TRBJ2-5, with D hard to call. This CDR3 has 14 residues. In germline, CDR1 is SGHDT, CDR2 YYEEEE.

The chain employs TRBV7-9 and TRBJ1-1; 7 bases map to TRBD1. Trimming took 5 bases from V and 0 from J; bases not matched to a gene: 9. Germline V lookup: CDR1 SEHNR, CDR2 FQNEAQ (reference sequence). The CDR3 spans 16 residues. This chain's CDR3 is CASSRGQDPLNTEAFF. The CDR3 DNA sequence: TGTGCCAGCAGCCGAGGACAGGACCCGTTGAACACTGAAGCTTTCTTT.

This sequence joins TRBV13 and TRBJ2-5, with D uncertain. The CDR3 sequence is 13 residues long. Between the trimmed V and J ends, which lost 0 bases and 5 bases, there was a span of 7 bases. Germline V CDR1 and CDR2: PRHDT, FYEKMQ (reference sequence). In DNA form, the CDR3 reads TGTGCCAGCAGCTTAGGTCAGAGCGAGACCCAGTACTTC. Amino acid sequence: CASSLGQSETQYF.

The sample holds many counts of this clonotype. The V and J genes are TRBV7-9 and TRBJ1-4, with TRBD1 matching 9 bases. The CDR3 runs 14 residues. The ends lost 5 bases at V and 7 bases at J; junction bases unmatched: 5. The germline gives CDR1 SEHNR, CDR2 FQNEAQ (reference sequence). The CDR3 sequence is CASSLGTGFEKLFF. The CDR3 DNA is TGTGCCAGCAGCCTCGGGACAGGGTTTGAAAAACTGTTTTTT. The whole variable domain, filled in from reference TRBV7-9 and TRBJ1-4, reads DTGVSQNPRHKITKRGQNVTFRCDPISEHNRLYWYRQTLGQGPEFLTYFQNEAQLEKSRLLSDRFSAERPKGSFSTLEIQRTEQGDSAMYLCASSLGTGFEKLFFGSGTQLSVL.

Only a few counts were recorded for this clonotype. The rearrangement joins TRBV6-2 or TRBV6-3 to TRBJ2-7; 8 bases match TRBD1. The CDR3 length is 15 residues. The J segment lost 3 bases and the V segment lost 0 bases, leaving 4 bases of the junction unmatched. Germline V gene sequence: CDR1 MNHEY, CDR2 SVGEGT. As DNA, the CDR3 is TGTGCCAGCAGTTACTCCGGGACAGGTATCTACGAGCAGTACTTC. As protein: CASSYSGTGIYEQYF.

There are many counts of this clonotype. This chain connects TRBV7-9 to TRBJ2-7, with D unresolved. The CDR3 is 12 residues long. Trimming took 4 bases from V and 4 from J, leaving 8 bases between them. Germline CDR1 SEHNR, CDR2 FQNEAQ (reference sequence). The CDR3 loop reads CASSSNMYEQYF. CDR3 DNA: TGTGCCAGCAGCTCTAACATGTACGAGCAGTACTTC.

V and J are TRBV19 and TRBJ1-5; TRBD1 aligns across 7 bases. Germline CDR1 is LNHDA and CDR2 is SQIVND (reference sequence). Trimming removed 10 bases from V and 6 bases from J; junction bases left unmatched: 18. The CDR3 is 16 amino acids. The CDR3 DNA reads TGTGCCACCGCTGAATTTGGAGACAGGGCGGGTCAGCCCCAGCATTTT. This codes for CATAEFGDRAGQPQHF.

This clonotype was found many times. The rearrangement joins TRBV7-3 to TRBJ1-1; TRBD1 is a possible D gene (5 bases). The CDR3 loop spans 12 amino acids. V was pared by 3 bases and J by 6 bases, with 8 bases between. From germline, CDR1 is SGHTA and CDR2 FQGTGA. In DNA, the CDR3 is TGTGCCAGCAGCTTGGGGGACGCTGAAGCTTTCTTT. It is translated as CASSLGDAEAFF.

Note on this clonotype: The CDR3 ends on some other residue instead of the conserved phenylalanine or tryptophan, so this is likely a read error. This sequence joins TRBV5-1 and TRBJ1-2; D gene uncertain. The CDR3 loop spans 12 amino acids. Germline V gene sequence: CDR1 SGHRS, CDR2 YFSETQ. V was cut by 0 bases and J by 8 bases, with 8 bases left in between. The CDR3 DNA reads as TGCGCCAGCAGCTTGGGGGGAAGAGGCTACACCCTC. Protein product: CASSLGGRGYTL.

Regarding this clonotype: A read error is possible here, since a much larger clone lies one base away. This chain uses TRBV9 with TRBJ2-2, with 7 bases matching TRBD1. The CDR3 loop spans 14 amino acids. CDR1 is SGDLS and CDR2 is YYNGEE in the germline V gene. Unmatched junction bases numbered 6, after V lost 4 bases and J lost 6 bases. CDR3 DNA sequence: TGTGCCAGCAGCTTACAGGGGACCGCCGGGGAGCTGTTTTTT. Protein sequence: CASSLQGTAGELFF. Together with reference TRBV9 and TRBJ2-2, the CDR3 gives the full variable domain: DSGVTQTPKHLITATGQRVTLRCSPRSGDLSVYWYQQSLDQGLQFLIQYYNGEERAKGNILERFSAQQFPDLHSELNLSSLELGDSALYFCASSLQGTAGELFFGEGSRLTVL.